The clone carrying this TCR beta chain was counted only a few times. Its antigen is currently unknown. The germline V and J ends were trimmed by 0 bases and 1 base, with 9 bases remaining between them. This CDR3 region has 15 residues. Germline V gives CDR1 MNHEY, CDR2 SVGAGI. This sample is part of a study of T cells after yellow fever vaccination. In making TCR cDNA, 5'RACE template switching added a universal primer site and UMIs to it. In TCRdb, the 5' RACE reads were re-called with MiXCR into one record per CDR3 protein. This sample carries around 250,000 distinct CDR3 sequences, 6.9% of them seen once, and the ten largest clones take approximately 0.84%. Overall study findings and caveats: Among primary-vaccination clones, most reappeared after the booster, at roughly 95% for CD4 and more than 85% for CD8. Although the secondary response was weaker, it peaked faster, at day 5 versus 15.

The specimen was CD4+ T cells sorted from PBMCs, collected 15 days after the yellow fever booster vaccination. The clonotype comes from a man aged 30 to 39 who received the YFV17D yellow fever vaccine. The rearrangement links TRBV6-5 to TRBJ1-1; D is unresolved. The CDR3 protein is CASSYSRHSNTEAFF. CDR3 sequence (DNA): TGTGCCAGCAGTTACTCCAGACACTCGAACACTGAAGCTTTCTTT.